This TCR beta chain comes out of a study of blood T cells in healthy people across ages. This clonotype appeared a few times. Antigen unknown. The study's findings and limits: The diversity estimates, figures obtained from one million T cells, were considered underestimates. Whereas aged donors had fewer naive CD4+ cells, long-lived donors had more of them and higher diversity.

CDR3 length equals 14 residues. Germline V lookup: CDR1 SGDLS, CDR2 YYNGEE. V dropped 4 bases and J dropped 6 bases, with 16 bases sitting between them. Primers used in a second PCR of roughly 6 to 12 cycles were a sample-barcoded 5' primer and a J-beta primer mix. Each cDNA molecule was tagged by a template-switch adaptor with 12 random nucleotides. MiXCR was run by TCRdb on the 5' RACE reads, yielding one entry per CDR3 protein. The table has 1.5 million to 1.8 million distinct CDR3 sequences, around 40% seen once; the top ten hold approximately 4%. The sequence was collected from a woman between 18 and 29 years old in good health. The genes are TRBV9 and TRBJ1-1, with a tentative D call TRBD1 (5 bases). Material for sequencing was blood. In DNA, the CDR3 is TGTGCCAGCAGCCCCCGGGGGGGTTCTGCTGAAGCTTTCTTT. Translation: CASSPRGGSAEAFF.